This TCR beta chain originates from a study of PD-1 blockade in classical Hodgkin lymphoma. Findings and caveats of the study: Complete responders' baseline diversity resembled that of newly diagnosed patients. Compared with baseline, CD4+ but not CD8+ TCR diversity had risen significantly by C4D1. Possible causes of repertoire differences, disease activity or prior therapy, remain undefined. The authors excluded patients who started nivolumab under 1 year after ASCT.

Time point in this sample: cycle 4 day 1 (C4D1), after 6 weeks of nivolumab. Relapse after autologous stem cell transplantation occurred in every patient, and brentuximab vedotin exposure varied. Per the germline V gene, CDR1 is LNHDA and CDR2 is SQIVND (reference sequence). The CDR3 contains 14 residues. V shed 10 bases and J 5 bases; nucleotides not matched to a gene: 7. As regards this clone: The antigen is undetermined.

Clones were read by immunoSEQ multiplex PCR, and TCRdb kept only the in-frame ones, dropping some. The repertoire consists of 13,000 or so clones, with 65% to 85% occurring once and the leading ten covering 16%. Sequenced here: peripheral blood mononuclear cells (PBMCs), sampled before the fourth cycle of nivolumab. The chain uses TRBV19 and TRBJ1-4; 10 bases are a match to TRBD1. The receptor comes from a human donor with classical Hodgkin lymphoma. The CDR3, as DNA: TGTGCCACCAAACGGGACAGGGGAAATGAAAAACTGTTTTTT. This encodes CATKRDRGNEKLFF.